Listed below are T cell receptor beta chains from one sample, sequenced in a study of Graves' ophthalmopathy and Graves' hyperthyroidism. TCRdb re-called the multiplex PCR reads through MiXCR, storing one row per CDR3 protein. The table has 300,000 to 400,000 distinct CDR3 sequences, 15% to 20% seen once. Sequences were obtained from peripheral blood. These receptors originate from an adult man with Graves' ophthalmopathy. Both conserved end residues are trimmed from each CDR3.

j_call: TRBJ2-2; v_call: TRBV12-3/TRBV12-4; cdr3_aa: ASMAGLLGTGELF
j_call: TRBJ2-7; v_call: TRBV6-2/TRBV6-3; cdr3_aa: ASSVAGGLYEQY
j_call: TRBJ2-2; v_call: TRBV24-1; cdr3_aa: ATSESSSWRLF
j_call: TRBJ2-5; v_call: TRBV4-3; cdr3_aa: ASSQDIQGGSGETQY
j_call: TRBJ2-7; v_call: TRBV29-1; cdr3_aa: SVAGGREYEQY
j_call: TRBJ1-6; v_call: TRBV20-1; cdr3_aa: SARGSSSYNSPLH
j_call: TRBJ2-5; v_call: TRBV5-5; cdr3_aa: ASSLGGGIETQY
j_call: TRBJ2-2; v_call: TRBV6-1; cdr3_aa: ASSPRISGELF
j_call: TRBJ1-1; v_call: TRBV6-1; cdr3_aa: ASSVNRVSTEAF
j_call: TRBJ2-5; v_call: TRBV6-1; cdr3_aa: ASRLAGGGTQY
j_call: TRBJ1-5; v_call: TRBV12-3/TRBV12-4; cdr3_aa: ASSPARTDYQPQH
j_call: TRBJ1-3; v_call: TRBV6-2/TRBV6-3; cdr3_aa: ASSYSIGTGAIGNTIY
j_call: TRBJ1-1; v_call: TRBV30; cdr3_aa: AHRDRGPGTEAF
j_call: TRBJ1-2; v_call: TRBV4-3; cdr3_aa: ASSQDARVNYGGYT
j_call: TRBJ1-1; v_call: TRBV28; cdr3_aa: ASSDGGIRVGGRAF
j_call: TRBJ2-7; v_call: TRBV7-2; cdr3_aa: ASSFSFYEQY
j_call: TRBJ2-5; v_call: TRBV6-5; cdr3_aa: ASTPRRGGVETQY
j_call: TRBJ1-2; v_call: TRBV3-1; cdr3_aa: ASSQDGRDRGYT
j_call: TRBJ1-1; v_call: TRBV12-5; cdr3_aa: ASGLVKGASFSDTEAF
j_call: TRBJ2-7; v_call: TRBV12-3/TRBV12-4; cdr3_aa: ASSGISYGEQY
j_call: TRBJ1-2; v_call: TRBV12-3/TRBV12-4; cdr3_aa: ASSLVFNYGYT
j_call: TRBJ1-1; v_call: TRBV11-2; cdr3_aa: ASSLTGVMMNTEAF
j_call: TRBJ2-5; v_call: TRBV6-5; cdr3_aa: ASSYGQETQY
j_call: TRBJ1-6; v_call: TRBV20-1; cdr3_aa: SAVDRGNNSPLH
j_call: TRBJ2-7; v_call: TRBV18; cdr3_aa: ASSNQGTGPYEQY
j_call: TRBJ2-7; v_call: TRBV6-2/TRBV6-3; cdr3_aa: ASNDPRAGKTREQY
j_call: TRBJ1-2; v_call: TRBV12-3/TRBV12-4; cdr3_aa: ASSLQRTGGYT
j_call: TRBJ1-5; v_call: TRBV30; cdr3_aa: AWSVDRRGQPQH
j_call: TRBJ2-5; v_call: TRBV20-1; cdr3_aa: SASVPAETQY
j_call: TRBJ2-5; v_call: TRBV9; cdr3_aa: ASSVGAAQETQY
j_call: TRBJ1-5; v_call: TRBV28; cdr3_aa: ASSTGSGGLSNQPQH
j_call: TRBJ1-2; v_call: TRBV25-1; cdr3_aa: ASSEGGFVYGYT
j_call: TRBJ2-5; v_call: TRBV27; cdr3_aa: ASSLSWISGRELGETQY
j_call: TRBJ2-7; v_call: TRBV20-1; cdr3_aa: SARGDRVYEQY
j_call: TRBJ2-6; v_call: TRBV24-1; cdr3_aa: ATSRTGANVLT
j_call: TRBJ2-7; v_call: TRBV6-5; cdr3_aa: ASSYSVTRTYEQY
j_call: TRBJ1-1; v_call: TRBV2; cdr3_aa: ASRRDTMNTEAF